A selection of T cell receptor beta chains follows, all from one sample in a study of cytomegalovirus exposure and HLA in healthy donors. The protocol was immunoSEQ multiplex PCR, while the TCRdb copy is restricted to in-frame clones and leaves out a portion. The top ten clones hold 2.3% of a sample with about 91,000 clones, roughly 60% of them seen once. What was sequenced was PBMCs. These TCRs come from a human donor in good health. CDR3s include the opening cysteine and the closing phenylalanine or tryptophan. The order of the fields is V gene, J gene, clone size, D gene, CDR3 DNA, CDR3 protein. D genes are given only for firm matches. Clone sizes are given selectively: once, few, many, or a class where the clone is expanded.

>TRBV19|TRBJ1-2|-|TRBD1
TGTGCCAGTAGGCCGATCCCGGGACAGGACGGCTACACCTTC
CASRPIPGQDGYTF
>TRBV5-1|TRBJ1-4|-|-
TGCGCCAGCAGCTTGGGGGGCACGCAGAGTGTAGGACTGTTTTTT
CASSLGGTQSVGLFF
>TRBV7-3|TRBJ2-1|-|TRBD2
TGTGCCAGCAGCTTCCAGACTAGCGGGGTCAATGAGCAGTTCTTC
CASSFQTSGVNEQFF
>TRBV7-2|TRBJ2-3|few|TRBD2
TGTGCCAGCAGACAGACTAGCGGGGGATCGCAGTATTTT
CASRQTSGGSQYF
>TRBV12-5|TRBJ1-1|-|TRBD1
TGTGCTAGTGGTTTGGCAGGGGGATTGAACACTGAAGCTTTCTTT
CASGLAGGLNTEAFF
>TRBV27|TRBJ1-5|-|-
TGTGCCAGCAGTTTATATCCAGGTGAGATCGGCAATCAGCCCCAGCATTTT
CASSLYPGEIGNQPQHF
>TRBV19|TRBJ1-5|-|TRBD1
TGTGCCAGTAGCCCGAGACAGGGGGCGGGTCAGCCCCAGCATTTT
CASSPRQGAGQPQHF
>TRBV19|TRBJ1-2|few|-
TGTGCCAGTACCCCCATTGAGGGCAGTCGATATGGCTACACCTTC
CASTPIEGSRYGYTF
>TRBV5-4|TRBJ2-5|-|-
TGTGCCAGCAGCTTTGGGCGGACAGAAGAGACCCAGTACTTC
CASSFGRTEETQYF
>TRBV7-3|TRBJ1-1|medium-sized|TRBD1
TGTGCCAGCAGCCTCGACAGGGTAGGGACTGAAGCTTTCTTT
CASSLDRVGTEAFF
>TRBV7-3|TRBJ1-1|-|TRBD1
TGTGCCAGCAGCTTATCCGGGACAGGGACTGAAGCTTTCTTT
CASSLSGTGTEAFF
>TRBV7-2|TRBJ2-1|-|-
TGTGCCAGCAGCCCCGGGACCTACAATGAGCAGTTCTTC
CASSPGTYNEQFF
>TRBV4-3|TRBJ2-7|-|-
TGCGCCACAGCCCCTTCCGTGGCTAGTTCACACGAGCAGTACTTC
CATAPSVASSHEQYF
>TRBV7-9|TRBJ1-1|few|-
TGTGCCAGCAGCTTAGCGAACAACCCTTACACTGAAGCTTTCTTT
CASSLANNPYTEAFF